The next 30 T cell receptor beta chains were all read from a single sample in a study of blood T cell repertoires in COVID-19. Clones were sequenced by immunoSEQ multiplex PCR, and TCRdb holds only the in-frame ones, with some missing. Seen here are around 310,000 clones, 88% observed once, and the top ten hold less than 6.5%. Sequenced input: PBMCs or T cells enriched from blood (not recorded which). The receptors derive from a man aged 25-45 years who had recovered from COVID-19.

This rearrangement joins TRBV3-1 (or the pseudogene TRBV3-2) to TRBJ1-2; TRBD1 might be the D (5 bases). Trimming pared 2 bases from V and 2 bases from J, leaving 9 bases between. From germline, CDR1 is LGHDT and CDR2 YNNKEL (reference sequence). The CDR3 spans 14 residues. CDR3 nucleotides: TGTGCCAGCAGCCAATCAGGGTCCAACTATGGCTACACCTTC. Translated, it gives CASSQSGSNYGYTF.

A word on this clone: Other DNA sequences in this sample translate to the same CDR3. In DNA, the CDR3 is TGTGCCAGCAGCTTATCCGGGAATCAGCCCCAGCATTTT. Protein product: CASSLSGNQPQHF. The chain couples TRBV7-9 to TRBJ1-5; D remains ambiguous. Germline loops: CDR1 SEHNR, CDR2 FQNEAQ (reference sequence). Between the trimmed V and J ends, which lost 2 bases and 4 bases, there was a span of 6 bases. CDR3 size: 13 residues.

J is TRBJ1-1 and V is TRBV18; D not certain. The CDR3 is 19 residues long. From germline, CDR1 is KGHSH and CDR2 LQKENI. V dropped 2 bases and J dropped 5 bases, with 27 bases sitting between them. The CDR3 here is CASSPFGGLSGQVATEAFF. The DNA for the CDR3 is TGTGCCAGCTCACCATTTGGTGGGTTGAGTGGGCAGGTCGCGACTGAAGCTTTCTTT.

V gene TRBV11-2 combines with J gene TRBJ2-7; tentative D call: TRBD2 (5 bases). Trimming took off 2 bases at V and 0 bases at J, with 8 bases between the two ends. Germline CDR1 SGHAT, CDR2 FQNNGV. CDR3 size: 14 residues. The CDR3 spells CASSLRGISYEQYF. The CDR3 nucleotides read TGTGCCAGCAGCTTACGGGGAATCTCCTACGAGCAGTACTTC.

In this sample, this clone turned up many times. The chain joins TRBV5-4 to TRBJ1-6; D possibly corresponds to TRBD1 (6 bases). The CDR3 has 15 residues. Germline CDR1 SGHNT, CDR2 YYREEE (reference sequence). V dropped 4 bases and J dropped 4 bases, with 12 bases sitting between them. The CDR3 region is CASSGDRLYNSPLHF. CDR3 coding DNA: TGTGCCAGCAGCGGTGACAGGTTGTATAATTCACCCCTCCACTTT.

V usage is TRBV19 and J usage is TRBJ2-2; perhaps TRBD2 as D (5 bases). Looked up from germline, CDR1 is LNHDA and CDR2 is SQIVND (reference sequence). The CDR3 sequence is 15 residues long. Trimming took off 3 bases at V and 4 bases at J, with 12 bases between the two ends. CDR3 in amino acids: CASSIGLRGTGELFF. The CDR3 bases are TGTGCCAGTAGTATTGGACTGAGAGGCACCGGGGAGCTGTTTTTT.

Only a few counts were recorded for this clone. The chain has TRBV18 and TRBJ1-5; D is ambiguous. Germline CDR1 and CDR2: KGHSH and LQKENI. CDR3 length: 14 residues. Trimming cost V 3 bases and J 6 bases, with 12 bases left between them. CDR3 amino acids: CASSPERVGQPQHF. The CDR3 nucleotides are TGTGCCAGCTCACCTGAGCGGGTAGGTCAGCCCCAGCATTTT.

J is TRBJ2-2 and V is TRBV7-9; 7 nucleotides agree with TRBD1. Trimming took 5 bases from V and 1 from J; bases not matched to a gene: 4. CDR1 is SEHNR and CDR2 is FQNEAQ in the germline V gene (reference sequence). CDR3 length: 15 amino acids. CDR3 in amino acids: CASSRRTGNTGELFF. Here the CDR3 DNA reads TGTGCCAGCAGCAGACGGACAGGGAACACCGGGGAGCTGTTTTTT.

The chain links TRBV21-1 to TRBJ1-5; TRBD1, the table's D call, lacks a check against the DNA. TRBV21-1 is described as a pseudogene. This CDR3 is built from 16 residues. CDR3 nucleotide sequence: TGTGCCAGCAGCAAGGGACAGCTCAGCTTTAATCAGCCCCAGCATTTT. Translation: CASSKGQLSFNQPQHF.

Remarks on this clone: A read error may account for a junction end that differs from germline. The chain carries TRBV28 and TRBJ1-6, with TRBD1 matching over 9 bases. CDR3 length equals 17 residues. The germline V gene encodes CDR1 MDHEN and CDR2 SYDVKM. The CDR3 nucleotides read TGTGCCAGCAGTTTTCCGGGACAGGGAACCTATATTTCACCCCTCCACTTT. It codes for CASSFPGQGTYISPLHF. The whole variable domain, remainder taken from reference TRBV28 and TRBJ1-6, is DVKVTQSSRYLVKRTGEKVFLECVQDMDHENMFWYRQDPGLGLRLIYFSYDVKMKEKGDIPEGYSVSREKKERFSLILESASTNQTSMYLCASSFPGQGTYISPLHFGNGTRLTVT.

The chain employs TRBV5-1 and TRBJ2-5; tentatively, D is TRBD2 (6 bases). V lost 7 bases to trimming and J lost 4 bases, with 14 bases between them. Germline lookup yields CDR1 SGHRS and CDR2 YFSETQ. This CDR3 is 13 amino acids long. The CDR3 nucleotides read TGCGCCAGCCATGGGCAGGGAGGAGAGACCCAGTACTTC. It translates to CASHGQGGETQYF.

V gene TRBV18 combines with J gene TRBJ1-2, with 7 bases matching TRBD1. V lost 2 bases to trimming and J lost 4 bases; unmatched junction nucleotides: 16. Germline CDR1 is KGHSH and CDR2 is LQKENI. The CDR3 is made up of 18 amino acids. CDR3 in amino acids: CASSPADRVGTRLYGYTF. As DNA, the CDR3 is TGTGCCAGCTCACCAGCCGACAGGGTAGGGACTCGTCTCTATGGCTACACCTTC.

The CDR3 nucleotides are TGTGCCAGCAGCAGTTACAGGGGGCTGGAGACCCAGTACTTC. This gives the protein CASSSYRGLETQYF. The chain couples TRBV7-9 to TRBJ2-5; 9 bases map to TRBD1. This CDR3 region has 14 residues. V shed 5 bases, J shed 5 bases, and the junction held 6 bases outside the gene matches. In germline, CDR1 is SEHNR, CDR2 FQNEAQ (reference sequence).

V is TRBV18 and J is TRBJ1-6; the D gene is possibly TRBD1 (5 bases). The V gene lost 5 bases and the J gene lost 5 bases, with 13 bases spanning the gap. CDR3 length: 15 residues. Per the germline V gene, CDR1 is KGHSH and CDR2 is LQKENI. CDR3 sequence reads: CASSSTQGNNSPLHF. The DNA of the CDR3 is TGTGCCAGCTCATCAACCCAGGGAAATAATTCACCCCTCCACTTT.

V is TRBV19 and J is TRBJ1-6; the match to TRBD1 covers 7 bases. Germline V gives CDR1 LNHDA, CDR2 SQIVND (reference sequence). V lost 5 bases, J lost 9 bases, and 13 bases stayed unmatched. This CDR3 has 16 amino acids. The CDR3 sequence: CASSPNPGTAISPLHF. DNA for the CDR3: TGTGCCAGTAGTCCAAATCCCGGGACAGCGATTTCACCCCTCCACTTT.

V is TRBV5-4 and J is TRBJ1-3; D not resolved. There are 13 residues in the CDR3. The ends were cut back, 0 bases at V and 3 bases at J, with 4 bases in the middle. CDR1 is SGHNT, CDR2 YYREEE, per germline (reference sequence). The CDR3 protein is CASSLERGNTIYF. The CDR3 DNA is TGTGCCAGCAGCTTGGAGCGTGGAAACACCATATATTTT.

The rearrangement joins TRBV19 to TRBJ1-4; TRBD1 matches at 9 bases. The trim removed 0 bases at V and 7 bases at J, leaving 12 bases unmatched. The CDR3 covers 18 residues. Germline CDR1 and CDR2: LNHDA and SQIVND (reference sequence). DNA of the CDR3: TGTGCCAGTAGTATAGATTCTACCAGGGACAGGGTCGGTGAAAAACTGTTTTTT. As protein: CASSIDSTRDRVGEKLFF.

The J gene is TRBJ2-7, the V gene TRBV28; 8 bases line up with TRBD1. With V trimmed by 8 bases and J by 2 bases, 5 bases remained unmatched. CDR3 length: 13 amino acids. Germline loops: CDR1 MDHEN, CDR2 SYDVKM. CDR3 amino acids: CASHPGGTYEQYF. For the CDR3, the DNA is TGTGCCAGCCATCCAGGGGGCACCTACGAGCAGTACTTC.

This sequence joins TRBV7-9 and TRBJ1-1; D is uncertain. V was trimmed by 5 bases and J by 9 bases, leaving 16 bases between them. Germline assignment: CDR1 SEHNR and CDR2 FQNEAQ (reference sequence). This CDR3 has 13 amino acids. As DNA, the CDR3 is TGTGCCAGCAGCCCATGGACTGGGGATAAAGCTTTCTTT. This encodes CASSPWTGDKAFF.

This clone has just one count. The chain is built from TRBV21-1 and TRBJ1-1. TRBV21-1 is given as a pseudogene. This CDR3 has 14 residues. CDR3 loop: CASSKTEGNTEAFF. The CDR3 DNA is TGTGCCAGCAGCAAAACTGAGGGGAACACTGAAGCTTTCTTT.

Comment on this clone: The CDR3 does not end in the conserved phenylalanine or tryptophan, so this is likely a read error. The DNA is left out, because the CDR3 cannot be placed on it with certainty; the CDR3 is given as TCRdb lists it. The J gene is TRBJ1-4, the V gene TRBV11-2; the table gives TRBD1 as D, unverified against the DNA. The CDR3 region is 10 residues in length, termini included. Germline loops: CDR1 SGHAT, CDR2 FQNNGV. CDR3 amino acids: CASSPMTGCY.

Here the CDR3 reads CASSPWTGRTGDGYTF. DNA for the CDR3: TGTGCCAGCAGCCCCTGGACAGGGAGGACTGGTGATGGCTACACCTTC. The chain links TRBV7-9 to TRBJ1-2; TRBD1 agrees at 8 bases. Trimming removed 5 bases from V and 6 bases from J; junction bases left unmatched: 14. This CDR3 spans 16 amino acids. Germline assignment: CDR1 SEHNR and CDR2 FQNEAQ (reference sequence).

The chain is built from TRBV7-8 and TRBJ2-2; D is unresolved. The ends were cut back, 1 base at V and 6 bases at J, with 6 bases in the middle. In germline, CDR1 is SGHVS, CDR2 FQNEAQ. The CDR3 spans 13 residues. CDR3 sequence reads: CASSLGAPGELFF. CDR3 in DNA: TGTGCCAGCAGCTTAGGGGCACCCGGGGAGCTGTTTTTT.

This clone has only a few counts. The rearrangement uses TRBV11-2 and TRBJ1-2; no definite D call. The CDR3 totals 15 residues. The germline V gene has CDR1 SGHAT and CDR2 FQNNGV. V gave up 1 base and J gave up 1 base, with 10 bases separating them. This CDR3 is CASSLVPNINYGYTF. The CDR3 nucleotides are TGTGCCAGCAGCTTAGTTCCGAACATTAACTATGGCTACACCTTC.

Concerning this clone itself: The sample carries other DNA sequences with the same CDR3. The V gene is TRBV3-1 (or the pseudogene TRBV3-2), the J gene TRBJ1-3, with a tentative D call TRBD1 (6 bases). This CDR3 has 15 residues. CDR1 LGHDT and CDR2 YNNKEL come from the germline V gene (reference sequence). V was trimmed by 1 base and J by 2 bases, leaving 9 bases between them. The CDR3 spells CASSQAGGPGNTIYF. DNA for the CDR3: TGTGCCAGCAGCCAAGCGGGGGGCCCTGGAAACACCATATATTTT.

The V and J genes are TRBV14 and TRBJ2-1; 9 bases line up with TRBD2. This CDR3 has 15 residues. Germline assignment: CDR1 SGHDN and CDR2 FVKESK. The J segment lost 4 bases and the V segment lost 10 bases, leaving 11 bases of the junction unmatched. Written as DNA, the CDR3 is TGTGCCACCACCCCGGGACTAGCCTCTTACAATGAGCAGTTCTTC. It is translated as CATTPGLASYNEQFF.

The chain employs TRBV7-8 and TRBJ1-3; 10 positions match TRBD1. CDR3 length equals 18 residues. Looked up from germline, CDR1 is SGHVS and CDR2 is FQNEAQ. V lost 5 bases to trimming and J lost 8 bases; unmatched junction nucleotides: 18. The CDR3 bases are TGTGCCAGCAGCAAGACCTGGGTGGGGACAGGGGTTGGGGACACCATATATTTT. Amino acid sequence: CASSKTWVGTGVGDTIYF.

The rearrangement uses TRBV5-4 and TRBJ2-5, with 9 bases that match TRBD2. Germline V lookup: CDR1 SGHNT, CDR2 YYREEE (reference sequence). The CDR3 loop spans 15 amino acids. The trim removed 4 bases at V and 4 bases at J, leaving 8 bases unmatched. DNA for the CDR3: TGTGCCAGCAGCCTGGGCCTAGCGGGGTCAGAGACCCAGTACTTC. This codes for CASSLGLAGSETQYF. Using reference TRBV5-4 and TRBJ2-5 for the parts outside the CDR3, the full variable domain is ETGVTQSPTHLIKTRGQQVTLRCSSQSGHNTVSWYQQALGQGPQFIFQYYREEENGRGNFPPRFSGLQFPNYSSELNVNALELDDSALYLCASSLGLAGSETQYFGPGTRLLVL.

V usage is TRBV4-1 and J usage is TRBJ2-7, with D possibly matching TRBD2 (6 bases). This CDR3 is built from 13 residues. The V gene lost 5 bases and the J gene lost 3 bases, with 11 bases spanning the gap. Germline lookup yields CDR1 MGHRA and CDR2 YSYEKL. The CDR3 nucleotides are TGCGCCAGCAGCTCCGGGACTCTCTACGAGCAGTACTTC. Protein product: CASSSGTLYEQYF.

This clone occurred a few times. This sequence joins TRBV18 and TRBJ2-7, with TRBD1 as a possible D gene (6 bases). Trimming pared 0 bases from V and 2 bases from J, leaving 8 bases between. Germline V gene sequence: CDR1 KGHSH, CDR2 LQKENI. The CDR3 totals 14 residues. CDR3 DNA: TGTGCCAGCTCACCACCGACAGGAGCCTACGAGCAGTACTTC. It yields the protein CASSPPTGAYEQYF. The variable domain in full, with the rest retrieved from reference TRBV18 and TRBJ2-7, is NAGVMQNPRHLVRRRGQEARLRCSPMKGHSHVYWYRQLPEEGLKFMVYLQKENIIDESGMPKERFSAEFPKEGPSILRIQQVVRGDSAAYFCASSPPTGAYEQYFGPGTRLTVT.